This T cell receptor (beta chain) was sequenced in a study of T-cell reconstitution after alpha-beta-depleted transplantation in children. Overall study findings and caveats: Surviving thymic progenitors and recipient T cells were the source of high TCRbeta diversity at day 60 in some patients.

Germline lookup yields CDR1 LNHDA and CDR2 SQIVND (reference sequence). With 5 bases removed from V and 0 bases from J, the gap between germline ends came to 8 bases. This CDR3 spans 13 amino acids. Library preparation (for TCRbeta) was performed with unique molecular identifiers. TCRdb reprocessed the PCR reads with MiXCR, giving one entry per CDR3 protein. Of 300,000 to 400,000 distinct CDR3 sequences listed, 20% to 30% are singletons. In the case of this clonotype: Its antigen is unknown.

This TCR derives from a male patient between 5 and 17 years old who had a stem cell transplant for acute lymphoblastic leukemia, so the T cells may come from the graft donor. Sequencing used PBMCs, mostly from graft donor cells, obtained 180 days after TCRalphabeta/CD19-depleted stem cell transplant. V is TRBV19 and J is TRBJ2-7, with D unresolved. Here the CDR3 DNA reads TGTGCCAGTAGTGGACGGAACTCCTACGAGCAGTACTTC. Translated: CASSGRNSYEQYF.